Reported below is one TCR beta chain. Its antigen remains unidentified. The method was immunoSEQ multiplex PCR; TCRdb's version includes in-frame clones alone and lacks a portion of them. The sample includes 100,000 or so clones, roughly 89% of them seen just once. No infections or other immune events were documented during collection. The sample originates from a study of identifying expanded T cells in peripheral blood. Study findings and constraints: Differentially abundant clones: 0.95 to 1.5 between replicates, about 16 at approximately 13 days, approximately 19 at four. Approximately two-week clone count variance significantly increased as total template count grew.

CDR3 size: 16 residues. V lost 1 base and J lost 3; bases outside the gene matches: 5. CDR1 SGHRS and CDR2 YFSETQ come from the germline V gene. The source material was blood. The source is a person aged 18-70 years in good health. V usage is TRBV5-1 and J usage is TRBJ1-1; TRBD1 aligns across 11 bases. CDR3 sequence: CASSLYRTGGHTEAFF. The CDR3 DNA is TGCGCCAGCAGCTTGTATCGGACAGGGGGCCACACTGAAGCTTTCTTT. The whole variable domain, remainder taken from reference TRBV5-1 and TRBJ1-1, is KAGVTQTPRYLIKTRGQQVTLSCSPISGHRSVSWYQQTPGQGLQFLFEYFSETQRNKGNFPGRFSGRQFSNSRSEMNVSTLELGDSALYLCASSLYRTGGHTEAFFGQGTRLTVV.